Below, 5 T cell receptor beta chains from the same sample are listed, as sequenced in a study of graft-versus-host responses after intestinal transplantation (dated by TCRdb to the early 2020s). Library prep was done by the immunoSEQ multiplex PCR assay. TCRdb carries this immuneACCESS record with in-frame sequences only. Its versions omit some clonotypes, under half of them owing to an unresolved V gene in the studies checked, with the rest unexplained. The sample table records approximately 99,000 clones; 91% of these occur just once. The top ten clones comprise about 0.18% of the sample. What these receptors recognize is not known. The time point label here, explained by the study, means: cells obtained before transplantation from donor or recipient. Sequenced material: unstimulated CD4+ T cells sorted from spleen or lymph node cells, taken before transplant. These receptors all come from a human donor who was the organ donor for an intestinal transplant.

Here the CDR3 reads CSGERGTEAFF. CDR3 DNA: TGCAGCGGGGAGCGGGGCACTGAAGCTTTCTTT. The chain links TRBV29-1 to TRBJ1-1; D ambiguous. V was pared by 7 bases and J by 4 bases, with 10 bases between. Germline lookup yields CDR1 SQVTM and CDR2 ANQGSEA. This CDR3 region has 11 residues.

The chain links TRBV2 to TRBJ2-1; 14 nucleotides agree with TRBD2. With V trimmed by 9 bases and J by 4 bases, 5 bases remained unmatched. The CDR3 covers 15 residues. Germline V lookup: CDR1 SNHLY, CDR2 FYNNEI. CDR3 bases: TGTGCCAGGACTAGCGGGGGGGCCTCGTACAATGAGCAGTTCTTC. Its protein is CARTSGGASYNEQFF.

J is TRBJ1-2 and V is TRBV25-1; D is ambiguous. V was trimmed by 3 bases and J by 4 bases, leaving 6 bases between them. The CDR3 runs to 12 residues. Germline V gene sequence: CDR1 MGHDK, CDR2 SYGVNS. The CDR3 DNA follows: TGTGCCAGCAGTGATGCCGGCTATGGCTACACCTTC. Its protein product is CASSDAGYGYTF.

The gene calls are TRBV2 and TRBJ2-7; a weak D match, TRBD2 (7 bases). The germline V gene has CDR1 SNHLY and CDR2 FYNNEI. The CDR3 has 15 residues. V shed 6 bases and J shed 1 base, with 16 bases lying between them. The CDR3 DNA reads TGTGCCAGCAGGGGGGCGGGGGACACTTCCTACGAGCAGTACTTC. This gives the protein CASRGAGDTSYEQYF.

This clone has just a few counts. The chain links TRBV5-4 to TRBJ1-3; weak D call: TRBD1 (6 bases). Germline V gene data show CDR1 as SGHNT and CDR2 as YYREEE (reference sequence). There are 17 residues in the CDR3. With 4 bases removed from V and 4 bases from J, the gap between germline ends came to 21 bases. CDR3 sequence: CASSPGLPRGAGNTIYF. The CDR3 DNA follows: TGTGCCAGCAGCCCTGGCCTTCCACGGGGGGCAGGAAACACCATATATTTT. The whole variable domain, filled in from reference TRBV5-4 and TRBJ1-3, reads ETGVTQSPTHLIKTRGQQVTLRCSSQSGHNTVSWYQQALGQGPQFIFQYYREEENGRGNFPPRFSGLQFPNYSSELNVNALELDDSALYLCASSPGLPRGAGNTIYFGEGSWLTVV.